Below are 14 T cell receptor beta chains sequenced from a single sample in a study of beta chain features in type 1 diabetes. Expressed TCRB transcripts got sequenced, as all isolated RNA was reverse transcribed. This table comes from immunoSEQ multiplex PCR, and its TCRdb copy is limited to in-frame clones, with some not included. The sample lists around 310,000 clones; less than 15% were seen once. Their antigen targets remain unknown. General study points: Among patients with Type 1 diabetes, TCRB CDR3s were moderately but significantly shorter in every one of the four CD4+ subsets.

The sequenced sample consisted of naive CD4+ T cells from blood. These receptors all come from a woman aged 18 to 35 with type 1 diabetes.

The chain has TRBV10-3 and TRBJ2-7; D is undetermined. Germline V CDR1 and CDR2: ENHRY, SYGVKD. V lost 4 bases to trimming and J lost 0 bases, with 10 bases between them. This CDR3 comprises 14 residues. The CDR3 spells CAISAGTSSYEQYF. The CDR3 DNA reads TGTGCCATCAGTGCAGGCACGAGCTCCTACGAGCAGTACTTC.

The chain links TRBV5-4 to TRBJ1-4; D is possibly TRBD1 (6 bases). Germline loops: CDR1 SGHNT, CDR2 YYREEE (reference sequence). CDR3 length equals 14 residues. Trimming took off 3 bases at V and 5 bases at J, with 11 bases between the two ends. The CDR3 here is CASSSGTSNEKLFF. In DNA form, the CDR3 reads TGTGCCAGCAGCTCCGGGACATCGAATGAAAAACTGTTTTTT.

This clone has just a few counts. The DNA of the CDR3 is TGTGCCTGGAGTGTTTGGGGCAAAGCTTTCTTT. The encoded protein is CAWSVWGKAFF. This chain connects TRBV30 to TRBJ1-1; TRBD1 might be the D (5 bases). V lost 0 bases and J lost 9, with 8 bases in between. The CDR3 covers 11 residues. Germline values: CDR1 GTSNPN, CDR2 SVGIG (reference sequence).

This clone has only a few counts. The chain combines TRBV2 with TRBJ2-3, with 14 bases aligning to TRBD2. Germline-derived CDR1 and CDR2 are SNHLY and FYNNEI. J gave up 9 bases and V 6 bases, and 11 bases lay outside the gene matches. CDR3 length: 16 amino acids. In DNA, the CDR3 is TGTGCCAGCAGCCCCGGACTAGCGGGGGGTTTGTCGACGCAGTATTTT. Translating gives CASSPGLAGGLSTQYF.

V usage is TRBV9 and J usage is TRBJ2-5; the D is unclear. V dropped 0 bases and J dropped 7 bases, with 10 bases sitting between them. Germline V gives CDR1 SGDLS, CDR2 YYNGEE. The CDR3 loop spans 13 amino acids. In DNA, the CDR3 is TGTGCCAGCAGCGTAGTCGAGAGTGGGACCCAGTACTTC. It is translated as CASSVVESGTQYF.

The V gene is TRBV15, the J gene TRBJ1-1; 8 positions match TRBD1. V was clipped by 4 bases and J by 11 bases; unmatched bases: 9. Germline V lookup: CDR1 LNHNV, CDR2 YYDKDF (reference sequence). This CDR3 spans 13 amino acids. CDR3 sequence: CATSTGTGNRAFF. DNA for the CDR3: TGTGCCACCAGCACTGGGACAGGTAATAGGGCTTTCTTT.

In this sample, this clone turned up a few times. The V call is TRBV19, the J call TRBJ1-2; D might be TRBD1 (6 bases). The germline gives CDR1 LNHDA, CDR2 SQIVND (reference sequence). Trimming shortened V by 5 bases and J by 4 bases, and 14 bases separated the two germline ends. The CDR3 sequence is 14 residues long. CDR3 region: CASSPRQARYGYTF. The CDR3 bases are TGTGCCAGTAGTCCGAGACAGGCCCGCTATGGCTACACCTTC.

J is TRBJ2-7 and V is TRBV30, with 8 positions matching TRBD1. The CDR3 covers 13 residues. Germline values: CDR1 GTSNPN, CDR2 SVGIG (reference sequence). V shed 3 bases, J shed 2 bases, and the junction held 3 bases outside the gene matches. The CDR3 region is CAWSEDRAYEQYF. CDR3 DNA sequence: TGTGCCTGGAGCGAGGACAGGGCCTACGAGCAGTACTTC.

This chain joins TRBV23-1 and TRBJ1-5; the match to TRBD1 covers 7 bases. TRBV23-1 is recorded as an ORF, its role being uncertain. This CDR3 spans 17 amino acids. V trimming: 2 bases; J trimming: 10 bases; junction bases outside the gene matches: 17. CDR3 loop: CASSQTHLGQSLKPQHF. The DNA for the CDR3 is TGCGCCAGCAGTCAAACACACTTGGGACAGAGTTTGAAACCCCAGCATTTT.

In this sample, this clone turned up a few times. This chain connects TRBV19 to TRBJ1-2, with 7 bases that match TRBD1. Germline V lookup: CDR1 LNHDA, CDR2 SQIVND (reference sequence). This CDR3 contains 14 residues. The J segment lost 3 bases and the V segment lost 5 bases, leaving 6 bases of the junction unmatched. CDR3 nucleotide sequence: TGTGCCAGTAGTGACCGGGACAGCGACTATGGCTACACCTTC. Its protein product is CASSDRDSDYGYTF.

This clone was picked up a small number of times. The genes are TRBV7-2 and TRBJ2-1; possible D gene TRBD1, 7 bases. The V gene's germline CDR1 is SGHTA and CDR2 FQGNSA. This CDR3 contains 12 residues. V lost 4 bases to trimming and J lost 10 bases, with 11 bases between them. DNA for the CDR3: TGTGCCAGCAGCTCGACAGGGAGGGAGCAGTTCTTC. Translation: CASSSTGREQFF.

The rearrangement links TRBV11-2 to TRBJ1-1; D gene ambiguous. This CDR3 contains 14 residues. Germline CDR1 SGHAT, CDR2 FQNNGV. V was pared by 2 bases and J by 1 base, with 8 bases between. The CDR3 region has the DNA TGTGCCAGCAGCTTAAGCGCGTCGAACACTGAAGCTTTCTTT. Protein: CASSLSASNTEAFF.

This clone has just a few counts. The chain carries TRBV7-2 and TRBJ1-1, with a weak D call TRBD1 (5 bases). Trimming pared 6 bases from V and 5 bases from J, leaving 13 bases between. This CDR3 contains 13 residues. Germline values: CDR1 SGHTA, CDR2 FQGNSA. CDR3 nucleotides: TGTGCCAGCAGTCGACGGACACAAACTGAAGCTTTCTTT. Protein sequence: CASSRRTQTEAFF. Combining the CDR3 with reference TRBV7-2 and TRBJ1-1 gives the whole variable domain GAGVSQSPSNKVTEKGKDVELRCDPISGHTALYWYRQSLGQGLEFLIYFQGNSAPDKSGLPSDRFSAERTGGSVSTLTIQRTQQEDSAVYLCASSRRTQTEAFFGQGTRLTVV.

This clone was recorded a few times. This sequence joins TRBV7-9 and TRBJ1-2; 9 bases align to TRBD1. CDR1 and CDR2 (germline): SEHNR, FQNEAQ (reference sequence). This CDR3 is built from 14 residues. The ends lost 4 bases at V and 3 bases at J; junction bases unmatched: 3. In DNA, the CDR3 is TGTGCCAGCAGCTCGGACAGGGGAGACTATGGCTACACCTTC. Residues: CASSSDRGDYGYTF. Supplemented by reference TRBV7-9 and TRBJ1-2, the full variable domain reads DTGVSQNPRHKITKRGQNVTFRCDPISEHNRLYWYRQTLGQGPEFLTYFQNEAQLEKSRLLSDRFSAERPKGSFSTLEIQRTEQGDSAMYLCASSSDRGDYGYTFGSGTRLTVV.